The present T cell receptor (beta chain) was sequenced within a study of T-cell memory formation after mild COVID-19. At the level of the study: Largely donor-specific sequence clusters came from a couple of donors.

The CDR3 consists of 14 residues. CDR1 SGHRS and CDR2 YFSETQ come from the germline V gene. Deletions cut 4 bases from V and 4 bases from J, with 14 bases between. After 5'RACE with constant-segment primers, TCR alpha and TCR beta cDNA libraries carrying sample barcodes and UMIs were obtained. TCRdb analysed the 5' RACE reads with MiXCR anew, one entry per CDR3 protein. The table records 250,000 to 350,000 distinct CDR3 sequences, 19% of them present only once. Study-wide findings and caveats: Several responding clones turned up in pre-infection memory, indicating that cross-reactive memory may have taken part.

A remark on this clonotype: The antigen is unknown.

The source is a man younger than 30 who had mild COVID-19 (a few samples of this study predate the infection). Cell type and time point are not known. The sequenced material came from PBMCs or a T cell subset sorted from them (not recorded which). The genes are TRBV5-1 and TRBJ1-2; a possible D gene is TRBD1 (5 bases). The CDR3 protein is CASSPAGPSYGYTF. CDR3 in DNA: TGCGCCAGCAGCCCGGCGGGGCCCTCCTATGGCTACACCTTC.